Reported below is one T cell receptor beta chain. The data stem from a study of T cell changes during pregnancy in multiple sclerosis. The data were produced by immunoSEQ multiplex PCR, yet TCRdb's version contains in-frame clones alone and is incomplete. Altogether some 80,000 clones are present, roughly 96% being singletons, with the ten largest covering about 1%. The germline V gene has CDR1 MDHEN and CDR2 SYDVKM. Trimming cost V 6 bases and J 7 bases, with 9 bases left between them. This CDR3 contains 11 residues. Source: peripheral blood, taken in the second trimester of pregnancy. This TCR was recovered from a female donor with multiple sclerosis, enrolled in a pregnancy study. This chain links TRBV28 with TRBJ1-2; possibly TRBD1 for D (5 bases). In nucleotides, the CDR3 is TGTGCCAGCAGGAAGGGGTTTGGCTACACCTTC. Translation gives CASRKGFGYTF.